These 19 T cell receptor beta chains share one sample of origin, sequenced in a study of OX40 agonist ivuxolimab in advanced cancers. Clones were read by immunoSEQ multiplex PCR, and TCRdb kept only the in-frame ones, dropping some. Here the sample spans some 66,000 clones, about 88% being singletons. Here the sequenced sample was CD4+ or CD8+ T cells sorted from blood, taken in a trial of the OX40 agonist ivuxolimab. The origin of the receptors is an adult with an advanced solid tumor such as melanoma, head and neck, liver or kidney cancer.

The V call is TRBV28, the J call TRBJ1-2, with TRBD1 identical over 9 bases. This CDR3 spans 16 amino acids. V shed 1 base, J shed 3 bases, and the junction held 6 bases outside the gene matches. The germline CDR1 and CDR2 sequences are MDHEN and SYDVKM. CDR3 loop: CASSLSQGAGDYGYTF. Here the CDR3 DNA reads TGTGCCAGCAGTTTATCACAGGGGGCAGGAGACTATGGCTACACCTTC.

This clone was recorded only once. The chain joins TRBV5-8 to TRBJ1-5; D is unclear. The germline V gene encodes CDR1 SGHTS and CDR2 YDEGEE. Trimming pared 4 bases from V and 4 bases from J, leaving 9 bases between. This CDR3 has 13 residues. DNA for the CDR3: TGTGCCAGCAGCCCCGCCCCTAATCAGCCCCAGCATTTT. Protein: CASSPAPNQPQHF. The full variable domain, completed using reference TRBV5-8 and TRBJ1-5, is EAGVTQSPTHLIKTRGQQATLRCSPISGHTSVYWYQQALGLGLQFLLWYDEGEERNRGNFPPRFSGRQFPNYSSELNVNALELEDSALYLCASSPAPNQPQHFGDGTRLSIL.

The J gene is TRBJ2-2, the V gene TRBV9; TRBD2 matches at 9 bases. The V and J ends lost 0 bases and 7 bases, in that order; junction bases with no gene match: 16. This CDR3 has 19 amino acids. Looked up from germline, CDR1 is SGDLS and CDR2 is YYNGEE. The CDR3: CASSVGFKAGGTPSGELFF. DNA of the CDR3: TGTGCCAGCAGCGTAGGGTTCAAAGCGGGAGGCACTCCTAGCGGGGAGCTGTTTTTT.

The V call is TRBV29-1, the J call TRBJ2-1; 7 bases map to TRBD1. Per the germline V gene, CDR1 is SQVTM and CDR2 is ANQGSEA. This CDR3 is built from 13 residues. Trimming took 4 bases from V and 8 from J; bases not matched to a gene: 8. CDR3 sequence: CSVGRGMGDEQFF. DNA for the CDR3: TGCAGCGTTGGCAGGGGGATGGGGGATGAGCAGTTCTTC.

The gene calls are TRBV25-1 and TRBJ2-7; 14 positions agree with TRBD2. The V and J ends lost 8 bases and 7 bases, in that order; junction bases with no gene match: 7. Germline CDR1 MGHDK, CDR2 SYGVNS. This CDR3 is built from 14 residues. CDR3 amino acids: CASSTSGRAGEQYF. The DNA for the CDR3 is TGTGCCAGCTCGACTAGCGGGAGGGCAGGGGAGCAGTACTTC.

The chain uses TRBV6-1 and TRBJ2-5, with a weak D call TRBD2 (6 bases). Per the germline V gene, CDR1 is MNHNS and CDR2 is SASEGT. V gave up 6 bases and J gave up 3 bases, with 14 bases separating them. CDR3 length: 14 amino acids. CDR3 region: CASSAGLVKETQYF. DNA for the CDR3: TGTGCCAGCAGCGCGGGACTGGTAAAAGAGACCCAGTACTTC.

The chain has TRBV5-1 and TRBJ2-7; TRBD2 matches 12 bases. The V gene end was trimmed by 5 bases and the J gene end by 0 bases; junction bases not matched to a gene: 3. CDR1 and CDR2 (germline): SGHRS, YFSETQ. The CDR3 spans 15 residues. The CDR3 DNA follows: TGCGCCAGCAGATCACTAGCGGGAGGCTCCTACGAGCAGTACTTC. Translation: CASRSLAGGSYEQYF. Variable domain in full (rest from reference TRBV5-1 and TRBJ2-7): KAGVTQTPRYLIKTRGQQVTLSCSPISGHRSVSWYQQTPGQGLQFLFEYFSETQRNKGNFPGRFSGRQFSNSRSEMNVSTLELGDSALYLCASRSLAGGSYEQYFGPGTRLTVT.

The chain recombines TRBV19 with TRBJ1-2; TRBD1 might be the D (6 bases). With 8 bases removed from V and 6 bases from J, the gap between germline ends came to 16 bases. Germline V CDR1 and CDR2: LNHDA, SQIVND (reference sequence). CDR3 length equals 13 residues. CDR3 region: CASQEQGWDGYTF. CDR3 in DNA: TGTGCCAGTCAAGAGCAGGGGTGGGATGGCTACACCTTC.

The chain recombines TRBV28 with TRBJ2-1; 9 nucleotides align to TRBD2. The CDR3 covers 19 residues. Germline V gives CDR1 MDHEN, CDR2 SYDVKM. V shed 3 bases, J shed 7 bases, and the junction held 19 bases outside the gene matches. CDR3 sequence: CASSFSPSWASGTKNEQFF. The CDR3 coding sequence is TGTGCCAGCAGTTTTAGCCCGTCCTGGGCTAGCGGGACCAAAAATGAGCAGTTCTTC.

The DNA of the CDR3 is TGTGCCAGCAGCTCAGACCTTGCAACTAATGAAAAACTGTTTTTT. Its translation is CASSSDLATNEKLFF. The J gene is TRBJ1-4, the V gene TRBV5-4; D ambiguous. V was trimmed by 3 bases and J by 0 bases, leaving 9 bases between them. The germline gives CDR1 SGHNT, CDR2 YYREEE (reference sequence). The CDR3 covers 15 residues.

On this clone: One junction end disagrees with the germline gene, perhaps due to a read error. CDR3 coding DNA: TGTGCCAGCAGATTAGATCCAGGGTCATACAATGAGCAGTTCTTC. Translated: CASRLDPGSYNEQFF. The rearrangement uses TRBV11-1 and TRBJ2-1; a possible D gene is TRBD1 (5 bases). The germline V gene encodes CDR1 SGHAT and CDR2 FQDESV (reference sequence). The CDR3 is 15 residues long.

The V call is TRBV19, the J call TRBJ2-7; perhaps TRBD1 as D (6 bases). Between the trimmed V and J ends, which lost 3 bases and 9 bases, there was a span of 27 bases. Germline-derived CDR1 and CDR2 are LNHDA and SQIVND (reference sequence). The CDR3 has 17 residues. The CDR3 is CASSMYTQGVSPSGQYF. DNA of the CDR3: TGTGCCAGTAGTATGTATACACAGGGCGTATCCCCATCTGGGCAGTACTTC.

This clone came up a few times. The rearrangement joins TRBV5-4 to TRBJ2-1; 8 bases map to TRBD2. This CDR3 comprises 15 residues. J was trimmed by 2 bases and V by 0 bases; bases with no gene match: 1. Germline V gene lookup returns CDR1 SGHNT and CDR2 YYREEE (reference sequence). This chain's CDR3 is CASSLDSGTYNEQFF. Here the CDR3 DNA reads TGTGCCAGCAGCTTGGATAGCGGGACCTACAATGAGCAGTTCTTC.

The rearrangement links TRBV5-1 to TRBJ2-7; 8 bases are a match to TRBD1. This CDR3 contains 16 residues. The V and J ends lost 1 base and 4 bases, in that order; junction bases with no gene match: 10. From germline, CDR1 is SGHRS and CDR2 YFSETQ. As DNA, the CDR3 is TGCGCCAGCAGCTTGTATTGGACAGGGTCGTCTTACGAGCAGTACTTC. It translates to CASSLYWTGSSYEQYF.

The CDR3 is CASSATGRNEKLFF. CDR3 nucleotide sequence: TGTGCCAGTAGTGCAACAGGGCGCAATGAAAAACTGTTTTTT. This chain links TRBV19 with TRBJ1-4; D perhaps matches TRBD1 (6 bases). Trimming left V 5 bases short and J 5 bases short, with 12 bases between. The CDR3 is 14 amino acids. The germline CDR1 and CDR2 sequences are LNHDA and SQIVND (reference sequence).

The DNA of the CDR3 is TGTGCCAGCAGCCCGGGACTGTATACGCAGTATTTT. It specifies CASSPGLYTQYF. The J gene is TRBJ2-3, the V gene TRBV27; weak D call: TRBD2 (6 bases). Germline lookup yields CDR1 MNHEY and CDR2 SMNVEV (reference sequence). Trimming left V 6 bases short and J 7 bases short, with 11 bases between. This CDR3 contains 12 residues.

J is TRBJ2-5 and V is TRBV18; possibly TRBD1 or TRBD2 for D (7 bases each). Trimming left V 8 bases short and J 4 bases short, with 23 bases between. From germline, CDR1 is KGHSH and CDR2 LQKENI. The CDR3 length is 16 residues. CDR3 region: CASHRGAGSQRETQYF. As DNA, the CDR3 is TGTGCCAGCCACAGGGGAGCGGGATCCCAACGAGAGACCCAGTACTTC. The complete variable domain, with remaining parts taken from reference TRBV18 and TRBJ2-5, reads NAGVMQNPRHLVRRRGQEARLRCSPMKGHSHVYWYRQLPEEGLKFMVYLQKENIIDESGMPKERFSAEFPKEGPSILRIQQVVRGDSAAYFCASHRGAGSQRETQYFGPGTRLLVL.

This sequence joins TRBV5-1 and TRBJ2-5; no firm D call. In germline, CDR1 is SGHRS, CDR2 YFSETQ. This CDR3 contains 15 residues. The ends were cut back, 3 bases at V and 5 bases at J, with 17 bases in the middle. CDR3 sequence: CASSWKVGAGETQYF. In DNA form, the CDR3 reads TGCGCCAGCAGCTGGAAGGTAGGAGCTGGTGAGACCCAGTACTTC.

There are a few counts of this clone. The rearrangement joins TRBV5-8 to TRBJ1-1, with D maybe TRBD1 (5 bases). Trimming removed 4 bases from V and 4 bases from J, with 11 bases in between. The CDR3 covers 13 residues. Germline loops: CDR1 SGHTS, CDR2 YDEGEE. The CDR3 loop is CASSRGGGTEAFF. The CDR3 bases are TGTGCCAGCAGCCGCGGCGGGGGCACTGAAGCTTTCTTT.